This TCR beta chain derives from a study of blood T cell repertoires in COVID-19. As for the study in general: The analysed material was cDNA or gDNA that came from T cells, B-cell-depleted T cells, or PBMCs.

Those designated as exposed participants met a COVID-19 case within 2 weeks before study entry. Here immunoSEQ multiplex PCR was the method, and the copy in TCRdb shows in-frame clones only, minus some. The data contain 150,000 to 200,000 clones, 80% to 85% of them seen just once; the ten biggest clones take up roughly 4.9%. The sample was PBMCs or T cells enriched from blood (not recorded which). This receptor was taken from a man aged 70 or older who had been exposed to COVID-19.

CDR3 sequence reads: CASSPRPGTGVGVSGYTF. The CDR3 DNA is TGTGCCAGCAGCCCTCGTCCCGGGACAGGGGTGGGGGTGAGCGGCTACACCTTC. V gene TRBV9 combines with J gene TRBJ1-2; 10 bases are a match to TRBD1. Germline V gene sequence: CDR1 SGDLS, CDR2 YYNGEE. V lost 4 bases to trimming and J lost 8 bases; unmatched junction nucleotides: 20. This CDR3 contains 18 residues.